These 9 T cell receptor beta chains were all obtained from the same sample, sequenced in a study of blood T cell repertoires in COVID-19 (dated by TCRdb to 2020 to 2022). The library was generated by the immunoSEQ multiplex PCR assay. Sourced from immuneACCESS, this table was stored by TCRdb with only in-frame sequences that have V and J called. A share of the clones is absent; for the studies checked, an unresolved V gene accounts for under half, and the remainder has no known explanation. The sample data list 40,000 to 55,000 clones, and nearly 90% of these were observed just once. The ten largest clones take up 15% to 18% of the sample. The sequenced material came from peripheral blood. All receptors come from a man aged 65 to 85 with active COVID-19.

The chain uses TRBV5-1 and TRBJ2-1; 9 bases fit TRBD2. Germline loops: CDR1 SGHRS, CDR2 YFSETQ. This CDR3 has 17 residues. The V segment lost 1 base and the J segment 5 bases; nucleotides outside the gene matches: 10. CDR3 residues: CASSLFLLAGDHNEQFF. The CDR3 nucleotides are TGCGCCAGCAGCTTGTTCCTCTTAGCGGGGGACCACAATGAGCAGTTCTTC.

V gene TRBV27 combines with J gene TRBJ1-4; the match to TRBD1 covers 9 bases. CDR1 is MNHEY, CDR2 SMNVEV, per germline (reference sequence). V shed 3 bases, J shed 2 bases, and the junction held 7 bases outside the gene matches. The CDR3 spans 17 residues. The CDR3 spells CASSLFGTGITNEKLFF. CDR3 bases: TGTGCCAGCAGTTTGTTCGGGACAGGGATCACTAATGAAAAACTGTTTTTT.

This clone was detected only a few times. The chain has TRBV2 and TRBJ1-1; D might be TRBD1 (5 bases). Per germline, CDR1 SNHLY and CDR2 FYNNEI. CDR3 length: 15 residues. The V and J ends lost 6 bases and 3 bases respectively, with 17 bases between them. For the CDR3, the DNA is TGTGCCAGCAGATCTCCAGGGACTTACGACACTGAAGCTTTCTTT. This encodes CASRSPGTYDTEAFF.

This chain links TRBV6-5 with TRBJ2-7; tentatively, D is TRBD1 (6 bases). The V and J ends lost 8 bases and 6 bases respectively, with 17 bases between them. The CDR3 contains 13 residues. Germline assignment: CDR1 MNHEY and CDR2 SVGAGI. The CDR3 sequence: CASDRSPGLEQYF. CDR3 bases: TGTGCCAGCGACAGGTCCCCCGGTCTCGAGCAGTACTTC.

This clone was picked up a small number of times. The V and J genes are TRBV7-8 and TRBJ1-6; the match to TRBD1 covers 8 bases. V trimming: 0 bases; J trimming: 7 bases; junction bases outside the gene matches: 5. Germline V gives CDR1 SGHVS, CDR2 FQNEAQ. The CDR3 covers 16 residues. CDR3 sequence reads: CASSLAIGQGNSPLHF. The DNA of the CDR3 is TGTGCCAGCAGCTTAGCGATTGGACAGGGAAATTCACCCCTCCACTTT.

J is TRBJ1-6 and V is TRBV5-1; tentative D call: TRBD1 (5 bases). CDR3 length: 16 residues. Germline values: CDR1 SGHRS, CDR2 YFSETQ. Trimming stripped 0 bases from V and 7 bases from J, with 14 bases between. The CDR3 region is CASSLGEGTANSPLHF. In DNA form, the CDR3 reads TGCGCCAGCAGCTTGGGGGAGGGGACGGCAAATTCACCCCTCCACTTT.

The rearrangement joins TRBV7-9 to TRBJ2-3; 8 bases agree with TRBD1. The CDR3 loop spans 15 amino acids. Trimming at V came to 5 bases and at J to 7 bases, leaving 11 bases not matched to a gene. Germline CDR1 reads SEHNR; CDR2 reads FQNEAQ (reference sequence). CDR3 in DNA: TGTGCCAGCAGCCCCCAAGGACAGGGCACGAATACGCAGTATTTT. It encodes CASSPQGQGTNTQYF.

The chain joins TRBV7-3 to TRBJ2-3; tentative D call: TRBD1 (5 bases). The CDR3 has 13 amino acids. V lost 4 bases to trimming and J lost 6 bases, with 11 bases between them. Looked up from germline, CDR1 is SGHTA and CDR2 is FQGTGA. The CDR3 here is CASSSQGGDTQYF. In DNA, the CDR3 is TGTGCCAGCAGCTCCCAGGGTGGTGATACGCAGTATTTT.

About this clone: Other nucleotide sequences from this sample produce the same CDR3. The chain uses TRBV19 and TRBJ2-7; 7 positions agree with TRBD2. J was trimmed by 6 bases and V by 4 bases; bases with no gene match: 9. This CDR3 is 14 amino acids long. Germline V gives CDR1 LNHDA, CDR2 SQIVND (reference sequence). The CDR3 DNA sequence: TGTGCCAGTAGTAGGAGGGCGGGAGCCTCCGAGCAGTACTTC. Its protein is CASSRRAGASEQYF.